The source of this T cell receptor beta chain is a study of response to subunit inactivated influenza vaccine. TCRdb itself ran the RT-PCR reads through MiXCR, one entry per CDR3 protein. The sample consists of more than 600,000 distinct CDR3 sequences, approximately 17% of them appearing once. Study observations and caveats: Few additional T cells are recruited per seasonal influenza vaccination, authors suggested.

V was trimmed by 6 bases and J by 3 bases, leaving 4 bases between them. Germline-derived CDR1 and CDR2 are MNHEY and SVGAGI. The CDR3 covers 11 residues. This clonotype was seen repeatedly, ten times or more. What it recognizes is unknown. The gene calls are TRBV6-5 and TRBJ2-3, with D uncertain. The sample was PBMCs from blood, taken 5 days after vaccination. The source is a man aged 45-60 years who received an inactivated influenza vaccine. CDR3 loop: CASRKTDTQYF. DNA of the CDR3: TGTGCCAGCAGGAAAACAGATACGCAGTATTTT.